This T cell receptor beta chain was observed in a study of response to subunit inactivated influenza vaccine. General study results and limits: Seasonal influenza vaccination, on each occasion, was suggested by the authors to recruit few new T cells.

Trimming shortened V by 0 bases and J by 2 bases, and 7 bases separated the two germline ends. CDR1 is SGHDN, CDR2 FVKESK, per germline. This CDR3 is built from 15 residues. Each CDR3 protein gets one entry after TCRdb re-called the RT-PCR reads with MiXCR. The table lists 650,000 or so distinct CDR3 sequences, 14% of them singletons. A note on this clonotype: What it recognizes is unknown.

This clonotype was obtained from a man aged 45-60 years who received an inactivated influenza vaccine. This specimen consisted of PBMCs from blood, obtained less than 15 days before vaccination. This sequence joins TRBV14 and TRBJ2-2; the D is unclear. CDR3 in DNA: TGTGCCAGCAGCCAAGAGTTGGGCAACACCGGGGAGCTGTTTTTT. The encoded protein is CASSQELGNTGELFF.